The present T cell receptor (beta chain) was sequenced within a study of immune cell composition in non-small cell lung cancer. In its sample, this clone was seen once. Method: immunoSEQ multiplex PCR; TCRdb's copy keeps in-frame clones and lacks some. The sample holds more than 15,000 clones, about three quarters seen once. Normal lung was taken at the farthest possible site, at least 3 cm from tumour. CDR3 length: 15 amino acids. These data are also associated with another study on CD4 T cells in lung cancer. That paper notes: Aged 60 to 69, patients had adenocarcinoma or squamous cell carcinoma. Some blood responses might reflect in vitro priming of naive T cells.

The TCR originated in a human donor with non-small cell lung cancer. What was sequenced was non-adjacent lung tissue. The chain is built from TRBV21-1 and TRBJ1-6. TRBV21-1 is tagged as a pseudogene. The CDR3 is CARTRIDSSGSPLHF. For the CDR3, the DNA is TGTGCCAGGACCCGAATAGACTCAAGCGGGTCACCCCTCCACTTT.